This TCR beta chain comes out of a study of T cells in localized non-small cell lung cancer. Profiled with immunoSEQ multiplex PCR; TCRdb holds only in-frame clones, not every one. The table lists tens of thousands of clones, 88% of them singletons. Germline V gives CDR1 SGHRS, CDR2 YFSETQ. This CDR3 is built from 13 residues. V dropped 1 base and J dropped 4 bases, with 7 bases sitting between them. The clonotype originates from a woman aged 40-70 years with stage I squamous cell lung carcinoma. The sample here was peripheral blood, taken before any cancer treatment. The chain links TRBV5-1 to TRBJ2-3; unclear D gene. In DNA form, the CDR3 reads TGCGCCAGCAGCTTGTCGAAGGCAGATACGCAGTATTTT. Its protein product is CASSLSKADTQYF.